Shown below are 5 T cell receptor beta chains from a single sample sequenced in a study of shared clonotypes between healthy human individuals. Clones were read by immunoSEQ multiplex PCR, and TCRdb kept only the in-frame ones, dropping some. The sample carries about 710,000 clones, about two thirds recorded once. The sequencing input was memory CD4+ T cells sorted from blood. Subset described: CD45RA-negative fraction. The receptors here all came from a woman aged 30 to 39 in good health.

The chain recombines TRBV28 with TRBJ2-7, with 13 nucleotides matching TRBD2. CDR3 length: 15 amino acids. Germline lookup yields CDR1 MDHEN and CDR2 SYDVKM. With 6 bases clipped from V and 4 bases from J, the junction kept 6 bases outside the gene matches. The CDR3 sequence: CASRQGLAGSYEQYF. In nucleotides, the CDR3 is TGTGCCAGCAGACAGGGACTAGCGGGATCTTACGAGCAGTACTTC.

In this sample, this clone turned up a few times. Within the sample, other DNA sequences also encode this same CDR3. The chain joins TRBV15 to TRBJ2-5, with D perhaps TRBD2 (5 bases). Germline loops: CDR1 LNHNV, CDR2 YYDKDF (reference sequence). The ends were cut back, 1 base at V and 0 bases at J, with 9 bases in the middle. The CDR3 runs 15 residues. CDR3 coding DNA: TGTGCCACCAGCAGAGCCACGGGATACCAAGAGACCCAGTACTTC. Its translation: CATSRATGYQETQYF. Full variable domain (missing parts from reference TRBV15 and TRBJ2-5): DAMVIQNPRYQVTQFGKPVTLSCSQTLNHNVMYWYQQKSSQAPKLLFHYYDKDFNNEADTPDNFQSRRPNTSFCFLDIRSPGLGDTAMYLCATSRATGYQETQYFGPGTRLLVL.

The genes are TRBV28 and TRBJ2-1; TRBD2 matches 10 bases. Germline V gene data show CDR1 as MDHEN and CDR2 as SYDVKM. The CDR3 covers 20 residues. Trimming at V came to 3 bases and at J to 4 bases, leaving 18 bases not matched to a gene. CDR3 sequence: CASSFSPGLARKARYNEQFF. CDR3 nucleotides: TGTGCCAGCAGTTTCTCACCGGGACTAGCGAGAAAGGCGAGGTACAATGAGCAGTTCTTC.

The chain carries TRBV5-1 and TRBJ2-4; no definite D call. Germline CDR1 is SGHRS and CDR2 is YFSETQ. The CDR3 is 13 residues long. V lost 0 bases, J lost 5 bases, and 6 bases lay in between. The CDR3 spells CASSLGTENIQYF. DNA for the CDR3: TGCGCCAGCAGCTTGGGGACCGAAAACATTCAGTACTTC.

The chain couples TRBV14 to TRBJ2-6; D is possibly TRBD1 or TRBD2 (5 bases each). The CDR3 extends over 16 amino acids. Germline CDR1 SGHDN, CDR2 FVKESK. Trimming pared 3 bases from V and 2 bases from J, leaving 11 bases between. The CDR3 DNA is TGTGCCAGCAGCCATCCCGGGGCTGCTGGGGCCAACGTCCTGACTTTC. This gives the protein CASSHPGAAGANVLTF.